This T cell receptor beta chain was found in a study of graft-versus-host responses after intestinal transplantation. Study details: Multivisceral, liver-intestinal, or isolated intestinal transplants were performed in recipients. The study gave all recipients anti-thymocyte globulin induction, then tacrolimus and steroids for approximately 3 years.

Study-level findings and limits: GvH clones turned up in recipient marrow; some had shown up first in ileum or blood.

This clone was observed a single time. Its antigen is not known. The same CDR3 arises from other DNA sequences in this sample as well. Measured with immunoSEQ multiplex PCR; TCRdb has only the in-frame clones, and not every one. The sample holds about 130,000 clones, over 85% seen once. The source is a human donor who received an intestinal transplant. The source material was unstimulated CD4+ T cells sorted from spleen or lymph node cells, sampled before intestinal transplant.

CDR3 sequence reads: CASSLQGSLHEQYF. CDR3 bases: TGTGCCAGCAGCTTACAAGGATCATTACACGAGCAGTACTTC. The chain couples TRBV5-4 to TRBJ2-7; D is uncertain. This CDR3 comprises 14 residues. Looked up from germline, CDR1 is SGHNT and CDR2 is YYREEE (reference sequence). The ends were cut back, 2 bases at V and 5 bases at J, with 14 bases in the middle.